This TCR beta chain originates from a study of CD8 T cells in ankylosing spondylitis. This clonotype came up many times. Each CDR3 protein is one row after TCRdb ran MiXCR on the 5' RACE reads. The sample has around 180,000 distinct CDR3 sequences, around a sixth seen once. Source material: blood, either unsorted or a sorted T cell fraction (not recorded which). The sequence was collected from a male donor aged 10-29 years with ankylosing spondylitis or in good health (not recorded which).

This CDR3 is CASSPGGSPQNEQFF. Here the CDR3 DNA reads TGCGCCAGCAGCCCGGGTGGCAGTCCTCAGAATGAGCAGTTCTTC. This chain links TRBV5-1 with TRBJ2-1; D is ambiguous. CDR1 is SGHRS, CDR2 YFSETQ, per germline. Trimming left V 4 bases short and J 7 bases short, with 18 bases between. The CDR3 loop spans 15 amino acids.